The 12 T cell receptor beta chains presented below share a single source sample, sequenced in a study of cytomegalovirus exposure and HLA in healthy donors. With 60 Vbeta and 13 Jbeta primers, the PCR was carried out. This table comes from immunoSEQ multiplex PCR, and its TCRdb copy is limited to in-frame clones, with some not included. The table includes some 140,000 clones, 70% to 80% detected once. Sequencing was done on a sample of PBMCs. Every receptor here comes from a woman aged 60-70 years in good health and CMV-seronegative.

The chain uses TRBV6-1 and TRBJ2-1, with D possibly being TRBD2 (6 bases). Germline V CDR1 and CDR2: MNHNS, SASEGT. This CDR3 has 14 amino acids. V dropped 3 bases and J dropped 8 bases, with 14 bases sitting between them. In nucleotides, the CDR3 is TGTGCCAGCAGTGACGGGGGAGTTGAGGATGAGCAGTTCTTC. Translating it yields CASSDGGVEDEQFF.

The CDR3 DNA sequence: TGTGCCAGCAGTTTGCTTCGACAGGGGATGGGAGGCTACACCTTC. Protein product: CASSLLRQGMGGYTF. This chain connects TRBV28 to TRBJ1-2; 8 bases map to TRBD1. The V gene's germline CDR1 is MDHEN and CDR2 SYDVKM. This CDR3 has 15 residues. V lost 3 bases, J lost 8 bases, and 11 bases stayed unmatched.

The J gene is TRBJ2-3, the V gene TRBV7-3; possible D gene TRBD1, 7 bases. V was pared by 5 bases and J by 8 bases, with 23 bases between. CDR3 length: 16 amino acids. CDR1 is SGHTA and CDR2 is FQGTGA in the germline V gene. This chain's CDR3 is CASSPHGQEGQSTQYF. The CDR3 nucleotides read TGTGCCAGCAGCCCACACGGACAGGAGGGACAGTCTACGCAGTATTTT.

The chain uses TRBV2 and TRBJ2-3, with D tentatively TRBD1 (5 bases). CDR1 SNHLY and CDR2 FYNNEI come from the germline V gene. V was shortened by 6 bases and J by 3 bases, with 19 bases between the two germline ends. The CDR3 length is 16 residues. CDR3 sequence reads: CASRNLGALRTDTQYF. CDR3 DNA sequence: TGTGCCAGCAGGAACCTAGGGGCCCTGAGGACAGATACGCAGTATTTT.

This sequence joins TRBV6-1 and TRBJ2-1; 13 nucleotides line up with TRBD2. This CDR3 is 15 amino acids long. V lost 7 bases to trimming and J lost 9 bases; unmatched junction nucleotides: 9. Germline V gene lookup returns CDR1 MNHNS and CDR2 SASEGT. CDR3 bases: TGTGCCAGCATGACCGGACTAGCGGGGGTCGGTGAGCAGTTCTTC. It yields the protein CASMTGLAGVGEQFF.

The gene calls are TRBV5-4 and TRBJ2-7, with 14 bases fitting TRBD2. Trimming took 4 bases from V and 0 from J; bases not matched to a gene: 9. CDR3 length equals 18 residues. Germline V gives CDR1 SGHNT, CDR2 YYREEE (reference sequence). The CDR3 here is CASSVGLAGGPSSYEQYF. The CDR3 DNA is TGTGCCAGCAGCGTCGGACTAGCGGGGGGACCCAGCTCCTACGAGCAGTACTTC.

The V call is TRBV7-6, the J call TRBJ2-3; maybe TRBD2 (5 bases). The CDR3 length is 13 residues. Trimming pared 3 bases from V and 2 bases from J, leaving 6 bases between. Looked up from germline, CDR1 is SGHVS and CDR2 is FNYEAQ. CDR3 nucleotide sequence: TGTGCCAGCAGCTTGACTAACACAGATACGCAGTATTTT. Its translation: CASSLTNTDTQYF.

V is TRBV19 and J is TRBJ1-5; unclear D gene. Germline V gene data show CDR1 as LNHDA and CDR2 as SQIVND (reference sequence). The CDR3 loop spans 15 amino acids. The ends were cut back, 5 bases at V and 0 bases at J, with 11 bases in the middle. In DNA form, the CDR3 reads TGTGCCAGTAGTGTACAGTTCGATAGCAATCAGCCCCAGCATTTT. Amino acids: CASSVQFDSNQPQHF.

This clone has more than one count but fewer than ten. This chain uses TRBV7-3 with TRBJ2-3; 8 bases are shared with TRBD2. The ends lost 5 bases at V and 3 bases at J; junction bases unmatched: 10. The CDR3 covers 16 residues. Germline V gene lookup returns CDR1 SGHTA and CDR2 FQGTGA. The CDR3 sequence: CASSLKPGLGTDTQYF. CDR3 DNA sequence: TGTGCCAGCAGCCTAAAGCCGGGACTAGGAACAGATACGCAGTATTTT.

This rearrangement joins TRBV28 to TRBJ2-7; 7 bases are shared with TRBD2. This CDR3 is built from 16 residues. Germline V lookup: CDR1 MDHEN, CDR2 SYDVKM. V was pared by 7 bases and J by 6 bases, with 18 bases of the junction left unmatched. The CDR3 region has the DNA TGTGCCAGCACCGCTCCGGGGGGTATCCCCGGGGGCGAGCAGTACTTC. As protein: CASTAPGGIPGGEQYF.

In its sample, this clone was seen a few times. The genes are TRBV6-5 and TRBJ2-1; no reliable D call. The germline V gene has CDR1 MNHEY and CDR2 SVGAGI. Trimming removed 4 bases at V and 9 bases at J, with 10 bases between. This CDR3 contains 12 residues. The CDR3 loop reads CASSLELGEQFF. CDR3 in DNA: TGTGCCAGCAGTTTGGAGCTGGGTGAGCAGTTCTTC.

The rearrangement uses TRBV7-9 and TRBJ1-5, with D perhaps TRBD1 (6 bases). Trimming took 5 bases from V and 3 from J, leaving 14 bases between them. Germline V gives CDR1 SEHNR, CDR2 FQNEAQ (reference sequence). The CDR3 contains 15 residues. CDR3 loop: CASSPGVFNNQPQHF. DNA of the CDR3: TGTGCCAGCAGCCCAGGGGTGTTCAACAATCAGCCCCAGCATTTT.